This TCR beta chain originates from a study of T cells after yellow fever vaccination. This clonotype was recorded many times. The ends were cut back, 3 bases at V and 0 bases at J, with 6 bases in the middle. Germline V gives CDR1 SGHTA, CDR2 FQGNSA. The CDR3 covers 14 residues. Each CDR3 protein gets one entry after TCRdb re-called the 5' RACE reads with MiXCR. The table has about 180,000 distinct CDR3 sequences, 5.5% to 7.5% seen once. The TCR originated in a man younger than 30 who received the YFV17D yellow fever vaccine. This sample comprised CD4+ T cells sorted from PBMCs, obtained on the day of the first yellow fever vaccination. V is TRBV7-2 and J is TRBJ2-1; D is uncertain. CDR3 sequence reads: CASSFIYSYNEQFF. In nucleotides, the CDR3 is TGTGCCAGCAGCTTTATTTACTCCTACAATGAGCAGTTCTTC.